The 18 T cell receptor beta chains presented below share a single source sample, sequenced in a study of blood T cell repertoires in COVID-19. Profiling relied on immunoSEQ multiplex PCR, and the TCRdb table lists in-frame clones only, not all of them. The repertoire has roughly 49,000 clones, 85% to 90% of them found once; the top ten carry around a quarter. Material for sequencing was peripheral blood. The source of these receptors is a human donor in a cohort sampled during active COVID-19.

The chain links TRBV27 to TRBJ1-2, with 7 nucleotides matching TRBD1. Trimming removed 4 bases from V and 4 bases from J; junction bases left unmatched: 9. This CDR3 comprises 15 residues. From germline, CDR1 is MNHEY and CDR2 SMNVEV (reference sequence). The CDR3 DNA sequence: TGTGCCAGCAGTTCATCGGGACAGACCTTCTATGGCTACACCTTC. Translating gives CASSSSGQTFYGYTF.

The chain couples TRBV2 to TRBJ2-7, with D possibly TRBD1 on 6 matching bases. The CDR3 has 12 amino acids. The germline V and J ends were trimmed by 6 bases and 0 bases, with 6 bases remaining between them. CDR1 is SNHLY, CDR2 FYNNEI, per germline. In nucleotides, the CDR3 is TGTGCCAGCAGACAGGGCTCCTACGAGCAGTACTTC. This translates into CASRQGSYEQYF.

CDR3 sequence (DNA): TGTGCTAGTGGTCTGGGACAGGGCTTCACTGAAGCTTTCTTT. It is translated as CASGLGQGFTEAFF. The chain joins TRBV12-5 to TRBJ1-1, with 9 bases matching TRBD1. The V gene's germline CDR1 is LGHNT and CDR2 FRNRAP. The V and J ends lost 5 bases and 4 bases, in that order; junction bases with no gene match: 5. This CDR3 comprises 14 residues.

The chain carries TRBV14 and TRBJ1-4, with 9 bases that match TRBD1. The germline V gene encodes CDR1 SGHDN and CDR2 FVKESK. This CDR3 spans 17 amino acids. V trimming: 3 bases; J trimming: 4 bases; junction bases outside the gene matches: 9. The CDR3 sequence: CASSQGTGGRRNEKLFF. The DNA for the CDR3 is TGTGCCAGCAGCCAGGGAACAGGGGGCCGGCGTAATGAAAAACTGTTTTTT.

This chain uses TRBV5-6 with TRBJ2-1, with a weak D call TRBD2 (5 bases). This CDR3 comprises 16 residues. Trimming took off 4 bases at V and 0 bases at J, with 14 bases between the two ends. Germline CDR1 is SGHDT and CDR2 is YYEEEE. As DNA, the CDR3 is TGTGCCAGCAGCCGCTCCTCGGGGAGCTCCTACAATGAGCAGTTCTTC. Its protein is CASSRSSGSSYNEQFF.

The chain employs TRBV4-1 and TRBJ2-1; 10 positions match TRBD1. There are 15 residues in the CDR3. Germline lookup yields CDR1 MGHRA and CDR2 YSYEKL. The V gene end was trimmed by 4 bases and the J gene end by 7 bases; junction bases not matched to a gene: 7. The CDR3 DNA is TGCGCCAGCAGCCCGACAGGGGGCGGTATTAATGAGCAGTTCTTC. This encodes CASSPTGGGINEQFF.

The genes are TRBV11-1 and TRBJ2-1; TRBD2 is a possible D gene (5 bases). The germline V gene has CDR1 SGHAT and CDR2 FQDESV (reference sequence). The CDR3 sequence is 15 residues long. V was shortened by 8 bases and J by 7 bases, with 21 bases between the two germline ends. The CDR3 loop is CASEIGSGVRNEQFF. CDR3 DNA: TGTGCCAGCGAGATAGGGTCCGGGGTGAGGAATGAGCAGTTCTTC. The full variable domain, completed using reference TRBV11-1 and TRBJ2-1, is EAEVAQSPRYKITEKSQAVAFWCDPISGHATLYWYRQILGQGPELLVQFQDESVVDDSQLPKDRFSAERLKGVDSTLKIQPAELGDSAMYLCASEIGSGVRNEQFFGPGTRLTVL.

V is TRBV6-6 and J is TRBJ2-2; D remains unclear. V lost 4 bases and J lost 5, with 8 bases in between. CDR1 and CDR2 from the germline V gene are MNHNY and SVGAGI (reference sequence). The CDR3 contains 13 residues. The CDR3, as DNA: TGTGCCAGCAGTTCCGAGGAGACCGGGGAGCTGTTTTTT. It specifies CASSSEETGELFF.

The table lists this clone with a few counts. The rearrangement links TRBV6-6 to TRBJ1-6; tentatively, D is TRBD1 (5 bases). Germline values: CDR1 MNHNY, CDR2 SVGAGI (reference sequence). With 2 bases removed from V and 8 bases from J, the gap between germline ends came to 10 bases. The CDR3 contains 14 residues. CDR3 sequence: CASSYGQGHSPLHF. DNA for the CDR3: TGTGCCAGCAGTTACGGGCAGGGCCATTCACCCCTCCACTTT.

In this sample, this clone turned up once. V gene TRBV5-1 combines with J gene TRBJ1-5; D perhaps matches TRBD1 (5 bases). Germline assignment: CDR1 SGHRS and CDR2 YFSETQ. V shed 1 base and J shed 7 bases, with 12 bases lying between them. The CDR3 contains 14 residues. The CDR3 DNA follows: TGCGCCAGCAGCTTGTTGGGAGGGGACCAGCCCCAGCATTTT. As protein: CASSLLGGDQPQHF.

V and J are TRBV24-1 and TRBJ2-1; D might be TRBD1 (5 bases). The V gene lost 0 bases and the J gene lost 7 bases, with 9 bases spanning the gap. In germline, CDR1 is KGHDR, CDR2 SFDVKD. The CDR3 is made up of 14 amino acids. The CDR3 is CATSDLQGRNEQFF. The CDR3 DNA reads TGTGCCACCAGTGATTTGCAGGGTAGGAATGAGCAGTTCTTC.

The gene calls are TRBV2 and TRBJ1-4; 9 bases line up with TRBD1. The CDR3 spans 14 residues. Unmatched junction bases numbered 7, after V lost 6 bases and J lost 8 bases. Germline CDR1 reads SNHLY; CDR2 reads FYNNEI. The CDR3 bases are TGTGCCAGCAGGAAACAGGGGGCCAGGGAAAAACTGTTTTTT. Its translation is CASRKQGAREKLFF.

CDR3 protein: CASSPRDRVGTEAFF. In nucleotides, the CDR3 is TGTGCCAGCTCACCCCGCGACAGGGTTGGGACTGAAGCTTTCTTT. The chain carries TRBV18 and TRBJ1-1, with 7 bases fitting TRBD1. Germline CDR1 KGHSH, CDR2 LQKENI. This CDR3 is built from 15 residues. The ends lost 3 bases at V and 5 bases at J; junction bases unmatched: 9.

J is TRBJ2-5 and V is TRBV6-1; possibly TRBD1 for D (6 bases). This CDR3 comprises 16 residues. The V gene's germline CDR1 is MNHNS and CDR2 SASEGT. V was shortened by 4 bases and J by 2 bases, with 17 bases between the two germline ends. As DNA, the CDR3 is TGTGCCAGCAGTGCGAATCAGGGGATAGGTCAAGAGACCCAGTACTTC. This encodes CASSANQGIGQETQYF.

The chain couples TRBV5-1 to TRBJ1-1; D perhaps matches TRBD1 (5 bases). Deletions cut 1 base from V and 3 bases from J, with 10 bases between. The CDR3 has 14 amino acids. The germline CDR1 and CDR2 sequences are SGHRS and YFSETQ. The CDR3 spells CASSLQGIDTEAFF. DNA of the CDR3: TGCGCCAGCAGCTTGCAGGGTATAGACACTGAAGCTTTCTTT.

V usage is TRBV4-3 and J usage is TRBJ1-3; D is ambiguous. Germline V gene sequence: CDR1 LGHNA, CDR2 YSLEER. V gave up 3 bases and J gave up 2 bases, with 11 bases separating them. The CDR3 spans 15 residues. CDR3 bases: TGCGCCAGCAGCCAGGGGAGGGCTACTGGAAACACCATATATTTT. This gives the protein CASSQGRATGNTIYF.

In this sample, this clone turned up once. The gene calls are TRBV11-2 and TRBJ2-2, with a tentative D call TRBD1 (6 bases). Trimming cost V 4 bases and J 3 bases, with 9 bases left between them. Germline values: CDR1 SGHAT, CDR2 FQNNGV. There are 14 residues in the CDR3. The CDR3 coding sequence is TGTGCCAGCAGCTCACAGGGTTACACCGGGGAGCTGTTTTTT. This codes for CASSSQGYTGELFF.

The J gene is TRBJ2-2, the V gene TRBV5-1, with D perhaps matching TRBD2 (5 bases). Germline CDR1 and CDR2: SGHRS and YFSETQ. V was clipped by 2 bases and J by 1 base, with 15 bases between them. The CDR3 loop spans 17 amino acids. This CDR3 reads CASSFEGLTLNTGELFF. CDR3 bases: TGCGCCAGCAGCTTCGAGGGCCTTACTCTGAACACCGGGGAGCTGTTTTTT.